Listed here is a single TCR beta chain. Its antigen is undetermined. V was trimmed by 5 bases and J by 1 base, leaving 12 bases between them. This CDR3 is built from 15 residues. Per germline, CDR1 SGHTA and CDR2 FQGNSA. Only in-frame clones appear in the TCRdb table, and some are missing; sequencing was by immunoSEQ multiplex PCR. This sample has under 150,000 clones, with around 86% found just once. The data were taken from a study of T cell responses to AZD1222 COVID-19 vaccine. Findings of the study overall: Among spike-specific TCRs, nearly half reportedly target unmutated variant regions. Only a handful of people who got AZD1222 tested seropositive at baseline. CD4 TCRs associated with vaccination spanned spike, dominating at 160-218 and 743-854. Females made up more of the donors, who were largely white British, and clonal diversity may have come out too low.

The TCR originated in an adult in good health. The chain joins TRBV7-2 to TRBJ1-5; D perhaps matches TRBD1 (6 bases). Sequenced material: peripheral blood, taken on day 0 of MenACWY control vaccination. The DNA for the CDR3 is TGTGCCAGCAGCCAAAATGGACAGAGCAATCAGCCCCAGCATTTT. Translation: CASSQNGQSNQPQHF.